The 20 T cell receptor beta chains in this list originate from one sample, sequenced in a study of blood T cell repertoires in COVID-19. Profiling relied on immunoSEQ multiplex PCR, and the TCRdb table lists in-frame clones only, not all of them. The profile shows fewer than 500,000 clones, around nine tenths of them singletons. The material sequenced was peripheral blood. The source is a man aged 18 to 29 with COVID-19, enrolled during active disease.

The chain links TRBV27 to TRBJ2-1; TRBD2 aligns across 13 bases. This CDR3 has 16 amino acids. J gave up 1 base and V 5 bases, and 2 bases lay outside the gene matches. CDR1 MNHEY and CDR2 SMNVEV come from the germline V gene (reference sequence). CDR3 residues: CASSRTSGSSYNEQFF. The CDR3 DNA sequence: TGTGCCAGCAGTAGGACTAGCGGGAGTTCCTACAATGAGCAGTTCTTC.

The gene calls are TRBV6-5 and TRBJ1-6; 9 nucleotides align to TRBD1. This CDR3 comprises 15 residues. Germline V gene lookup returns CDR1 MNHEY and CDR2 SVGAGI. J was trimmed by 10 bases and V by 4 bases; bases with no gene match: 8. The CDR3 loop is CASSSGTGSVSPLHF. The CDR3 DNA sequence: TGTGCCAGCAGTTCAGGGACAGGGTCCGTATCACCCCTCCACTTT.

J is TRBJ2-7 and V is TRBV27, with D possibly matching TRBD2 (7 bases). Germline CDR1 and CDR2: MNHEY and SMNVEV (reference sequence). The CDR3 loop spans 15 amino acids. V lost 5 bases to trimming and J lost 2 bases, with 16 bases between them. In DNA, the CDR3 is TGTGCCAGCAGTCCAGGACTAGGGGGACCCTACGAGCAGTACTTC. Amino acids: CASSPGLGGPYEQYF.

This clone was observed a few times. The V call is TRBV4-2, the J call TRBJ2-2, with 7 positions matching TRBD1. The V segment lost 4 bases and the J segment 3 bases; nucleotides outside the gene matches: 8. Germline values: CDR1 LGHNA, CDR2 YNFKEQ. The CDR3 loop spans 16 amino acids. The CDR3 sequence: CASSPLGQEHTGELFF. DNA for the CDR3: TGTGCCAGCAGCCCACTAGGACAGGAACACACCGGGGAGCTGTTTTTT.

In its sample, this clone was seen many times. The rearrangement joins TRBV13 to TRBJ2-7, with D possibly being TRBD1 (5 bases). Germline V gene data show CDR1 as PRHDT and CDR2 as FYEKMQ (reference sequence). The CDR3 is 15 amino acids. With 1 base removed from V and 0 bases from J, the gap between germline ends came to 10 bases. CDR3 nucleotide sequence: TGTGCCAGCAGCTTAGCCAGGGAAAGCTCCTACGAGCAGTACTTC. Translated, it gives CASSLARESSYEQYF. The whole variable domain, filled in from reference TRBV13 and TRBJ2-7, reads AAGVIQSPRHLIKEKRETATLKCYPIPRHDTVYWYQQGPGQDPQFLISFYEKMQSDKGSIPDRFSAQQFSDYHSELNMSSLELGDSALYFCASSLARESSYEQYFGPGTRLTVT.

The chain recombines TRBV4-1 with TRBJ2-1, with D maybe TRBD2 (6 bases). This CDR3 comprises 15 residues. The germline V and J ends were trimmed by 1 base and 6 bases, with 13 bases remaining between them. CDR1 is MGHRA and CDR2 is YSYEKL in the germline V gene. The CDR3 here is CASSQAGVPFNEQFF. The DNA of the CDR3 is TGCGCCAGCAGCCAAGCGGGGGTTCCATTCAATGAGCAGTTCTTC.

This clone came up once. The J gene is TRBJ2-3, the V gene TRBV9, with 11 bases that match TRBD2. Germline V lookup: CDR1 SGDLS, CDR2 YYNGEE. CDR3 length: 15 residues. The V segment lost 2 bases and the J segment 5 bases; nucleotides outside the gene matches: 4. For the CDR3, the DNA is TGTGCCAGCAGCGTGGCCACTAGCGGGGGAGATACGCAGTATTTT. The encoded protein is CASSVATSGGDTQYF.

DNA of the CDR3: TGCGCCAGCAGCTTGGCAGGGGCTAGCGGGCAAGAGACCCAGTACTTC. The encoded protein is CASSLAGASGQETQYF. The gene calls are TRBV5-1 and TRBJ2-5; 8 nucleotides align to TRBD2. Germline V CDR1 and CDR2: SGHRS, YFSETQ. The V segment lost 0 bases and the J segment 2 bases; nucleotides outside the gene matches: 6. The CDR3 has 16 amino acids.

J is TRBJ2-7 and V is TRBV5-6, with TRBD2 matching 9 bases. The CDR3 is 15 amino acids. The trim removed 1 base at V and 4 bases at J, leaving 6 bases unmatched. Germline V gene lookup returns CDR1 SGHDT and CDR2 YYEEEE. In nucleotides, the CDR3 is TGTGCCAGCAGCTTGCATAGCGGGGGTCTATACGAGCAGTACTTC. Amino acid sequence: CASSLHSGGLYEQYF.

This rearrangement joins TRBV19 to TRBJ1-5; possible D gene TRBD1, 6 bases. This CDR3 comprises 12 residues. V was cut by 10 bases and J by 2 bases, with 9 bases left in between. The germline CDR1 and CDR2 sequences are LNHDA and SQIVND (reference sequence). CDR3 nucleotide sequence: TGTGCCACCCGGACAGGCAATCAGCCCCAGCATTTT. It yields the protein CATRTGNQPQHF.

The CDR3 is CASSEGRSTAPLGALHF. For the CDR3, the DNA is TGTGCCAGCAGCGAAGGCCGGTCGACAGCTCCCTTAGGGGCCCTCCACTTT. The gene calls are TRBV9 and TRBJ1-6, with D possibly TRBD1 on 5 matching bases. The germline V gene has CDR1 SGDLS and CDR2 YYNGEE. V lost 3 bases, J lost 14 bases, and 27 bases lay in between. The CDR3 has 17 amino acids.

The V and J genes are TRBV20-1 and TRBJ2-5; 9 nucleotides match TRBD2. The CDR3 runs 14 residues. CDR1 and CDR2 from the germline V gene are DFQATT and SNEGSKA (reference sequence). J lost 2 bases, V lost 3 bases, and 4 bases had no gene match. CDR3 DNA sequence: TGCAGTGCTAGTGGGACTAGCCGTCAAGAGACCCAGTACTTC. This sequence encodes CSASGTSRQETQYF.

The rearrangement joins TRBV3-1 (or the pseudogene TRBV3-2) to TRBJ1-2; TRBD1 matches 10 bases. V shed 2 bases, J shed 5 bases, and the junction held 8 bases outside the gene matches. Germline CDR1 LGHDT, CDR2 YNNKEL (reference sequence). This CDR3 is built from 16 residues. DNA for the CDR3: TGTGCCAGCAGCCAATCGGGGACAGGGGTCCTATATGGCTACACCTTC. Translated: CASSQSGTGVLYGYTF.

This sequence joins TRBV21-1 and TRBJ1-6; the table's D call of TRBD1 was not tested on the DNA. TRBV21-1 is reported as a pseudogene. The length of the CDR3 is 15 residues. CDR3 loop: CASSGHRGRNSPLHF. CDR3 sequence (DNA): TGTGCCAGCAGCGGTCACAGGGGGCGAAACTCACCCCTCCACTTT.

The rearrangement links TRBV10-1 to TRBJ2-6; 9 nucleotides align to TRBD1. The CDR3 is made up of 17 amino acids. With 10 bases clipped from V and 0 bases from J, the junction kept 10 bases outside the gene matches. Germline loops: CDR1 WNHNN, CDR2 SYGVQD (reference sequence). The CDR3 here is CATIRTGVNSGANVLTF. The CDR3 bases are TGCGCCACCATCCGGACAGGGGTTAACTCTGGGGCCAACGTCCTGACTTTC.

The V call is TRBV19, the J call TRBJ2-1; no reliable D call. Germline V gene lookup returns CDR1 LNHDA and CDR2 SQIVND (reference sequence). V gave up 6 bases and J gave up 0 bases, with 15 bases separating them. The CDR3 runs 16 residues. The CDR3 is CASSRTHYSSYNEQFF. The CDR3 DNA reads TGTGCCAGTAGCCGCACCCATTACAGCTCCTACAATGAGCAGTTCTTC.

The chain has TRBV10-2 and TRBJ2-3; 7 bases agree with TRBD1. The length of the CDR3 is 14 residues. V was pared by 4 bases and J by 2 bases, with 3 bases of the junction left unmatched. Germline V gene sequence: CDR1 WSHSY, CDR2 SAAADI. CDR3 nucleotides: TGCGCCAGCAGTGGACAGGGCAACACAGATACGCAGTATTTT. Translated: CASSGQGNTDTQYF.

V gene TRBV2 combines with J gene TRBJ1-2, with 9 bases lining up with TRBD1. The CDR3 length is 15 residues. The trim removed 5 bases at V and 7 bases at J, leaving 11 bases unmatched. CDR1 SNHLY and CDR2 FYNNEI come from the germline V gene. The CDR3 region is CASSPTGGEESGYTF. CDR3 coding DNA: TGTGCCAGCAGTCCTACAGGGGGCGAGGAGAGTGGCTACACCTTC.

This chain links TRBV19 with TRBJ1-1; D unresolved. This CDR3 region has 13 residues. In germline, CDR1 is LNHDA, CDR2 SQIVND (reference sequence). Trimming stripped 6 bases from V and 1 base from J, with 9 bases between. CDR3 coding DNA: TGTGCCAGTAGCAGGTCTACGAACACTGAAGCTTTCTTT. This encodes CASSRSTNTEAFF.

The chain has TRBV11-3 and TRBJ2-7, with TRBD2 matching over 8 bases. V shed 5 bases, J shed 2 bases, and the junction held 8 bases outside the gene matches. The CDR3 totals 15 residues. The germline V gene has CDR1 SGHNT and CDR2 YENEEA. CDR3 nucleotides: TGTGCCAGCAGCCCGGGAGGGGACCGGACCTACGAGCAGTACTTC. Protein product: CASSPGGDRTYEQYF.